Below, 16 T cell receptor beta chains from the same sample are listed, as sequenced in a study of cytomegalovirus exposure and HLA in healthy donors (TCRdb year 2017). To prepare the library, the immunoSEQ multiplex PCR assay was applied. TCRdb retrieved this table from immuneACCESS and kept in-frame rearrangements only. Not all clones are present; in checked studies, unresolved V genes account for under half, and no reason is known for the remainder. This sample comprises about 180,000 clones, approximately 81% of them detected only once. Of the sample, approximately 15% is held by the ten largest clones. The sequenced sample was PBMCs. The receptors shown here come from a man between 18 and 29 years old in good health and CMV-seropositive.

V usage is TRBV9 and J usage is TRBJ2-7, with TRBD2 matching 7 bases. V trimming: 0 bases; J trimming: 6 bases; junction bases outside the gene matches: 9. The CDR3 extends over 15 amino acids. The germline V gene encodes CDR1 SGDLS and CDR2 YYNGEE. The CDR3 nucleotides read TGTGCCAGCAGCGTAGCATCTGGGGAGGGAGTCGAGCAGTACTTC. Its protein is CASSVASGEGVEQYF. The variable domain in full, with the rest retrieved from reference TRBV9 and TRBJ2-7, is DSGVTQTPKHLITATGQRVTLRCSPRSGDLSVYWYQQSLDQGLQFLIQYYNGEERAKGNILERFSAQQFPDLHSELNLSSLELGDSALYFCASSVASGEGVEQYFGPGTRLTVT.

This clone has only a few counts. A read error is likely here: a far larger clone is one base away. The identical CDR3 is also encoded by other nucleotide sequences in the sample. This sequence joins TRBV4-1 and TRBJ2-7, with 9 bases identical to TRBD2. This CDR3 region has 14 residues. Germline CDR1 and CDR2: MGHRA and YSYEKL. Trimming at V came to 4 bases and at J to 4 bases, leaving 5 bases not matched to a gene. Here the CDR3 reads CASSPGLAAYEQYF. For the CDR3, the DNA is TGCGCCAGCAGCCCGGGACTAGCCGCATACGAGCAGTACTTC.

This rearrangement joins TRBV7-9 to TRBJ2-1, with unresolved D. The V end lost 4 bases, the J end lost 0 bases, and 10 bases lay between the germline ends. This CDR3 spans 15 amino acids. In germline, CDR1 is SEHNR, CDR2 FQNEAQ (reference sequence). The CDR3 region has the DNA TGTGCCAGCAGCTCTGCCCTCAGCTCCTACAATGAGCAGTTCTTC. It yields the protein CASSSALSSYNEQFF.

The chain joins TRBV5-1 to TRBJ2-5; 7 bases align to TRBD1. This CDR3 has 17 amino acids. Germline values: CDR1 SGHRS, CDR2 YFSETQ. Trimming took 4 bases from V and 2 from J; bases not matched to a gene: 14. CDR3 coding DNA: TGCGCCAGCAGCCCCATTCCAGGGGGTACTCCTCAAGAGACCCAGTACTTC. This gives the protein CASSPIPGGTPQETQYF.

V is TRBV6-1 and J is TRBJ2-1, with a weak D call TRBD2 (5 bases). This CDR3 has 13 amino acids. Germline CDR1 is MNHNS and CDR2 is SASEGT. V was shortened by 8 bases and J by 1 base, with 9 bases between the two germline ends. DNA for the CDR3: TGTGCCAGCCGGGATCCGTCCTACAATGAGCAGTTCTTC. Protein sequence: CASRDPSYNEQFF.

This clone was seen just once. The chain employs TRBV19 and TRBJ2-2, with a possible D match to TRBD1 (6 bases). The CDR3 is 15 amino acids. Trimming took off 5 bases at V and 1 base at J, with 11 bases between the two ends. Germline loops: CDR1 LNHDA, CDR2 SQIVND (reference sequence). The CDR3: CASSYRARNTGELFF. CDR3 sequence (DNA): TGTGCCAGTAGTTACAGGGCGCGGAACACCGGGGAGCTGTTTTTT.

The genes are TRBV28 and TRBJ1-6, with 9 bases that match TRBD1. V lost 3 bases and J lost 5; bases outside the gene matches: 2. This CDR3 region has 15 residues. The germline V gene has CDR1 MDHEN and CDR2 SYDVKM. The CDR3 DNA reads TGTGCCAGCAGTTTCCGGGACAGGGATAATTCACCCCTCCACTTT. Translated: CASSFRDRDNSPLHF.

V usage is TRBV6-5 and J usage is TRBJ1-2; 11 nucleotides align to TRBD1. V gave up 0 bases and J gave up 4 bases; unmatched junction bases: 1. In germline, CDR1 is MNHEY, CDR2 SVGAGI. This CDR3 comprises 15 residues. The CDR3 reads CASSYSGTGGYGYTF. The CDR3, as DNA: TGTGCCAGCAGTTACTCCGGGACAGGGGGCTATGGCTACACCTTC.

The V call is TRBV7-3, the J call TRBJ1-1; possible D gene TRBD1, 6 bases. CDR3 size: 14 residues. CDR1 is SGHTA, CDR2 FQGTGA, per germline. Trimming took off 4 bases at V and 2 bases at J, with 11 bases between the two ends. CDR3 DNA: TGTGCCAGCAGCTCATCAGGGGTTAACACTGAAGCTTTCTTT. Translating gives CASSSSGVNTEAFF.

The CDR3 nucleotides read TGTGCCAGCAGCCAAGCAGGGCTCTCTGGGGCCAACGTCCTGACTTTC. Translating it yields CASSQAGLSGANVLTF. The rearrangement uses TRBV14 and TRBJ2-6; the D gene is possibly TRBD1 (5 bases). The CDR3 has 16 residues. The germline V gene encodes CDR1 SGHDN and CDR2 FVKESK. Trimming took off 1 base at V and 0 bases at J, with 7 bases between the two ends. Supplemented by reference TRBV14 and TRBJ2-6, the full variable domain reads EAGVTQFPSHSVIEKGQTVTLRCDPISGHDNLYWYRRVMGKEIKFLLHFVKESKQDESGMPNNRFLAERTGGTYSTLKVQPAELEDSGVYFCASSQAGLSGANVLTFGAGSRLTVL.

The chain has TRBV11-2 and TRBJ1-2, with D possibly matching TRBD1 (6 bases). V shed 5 bases and J shed 3 bases, with 10 bases lying between them. Germline V gene data show CDR1 as SGHAT and CDR2 as FQNNGV. This CDR3 is built from 13 residues. CDR3 protein: CASSLAGDYGYTF. The CDR3 nucleotides are TGTGCCAGCAGCCTGGCAGGGGACTATGGCTACACCTTC.

V is TRBV5-6 and J is TRBJ2-1, with D unresolved. This CDR3 is built from 14 residues. Germline V gives CDR1 SGHDT, CDR2 YYEEEE. The V and J ends lost 1 base and 1 base respectively, with 6 bases between them. The CDR3 sequence: CASSLYSSYNEQFF. CDR3 nucleotide sequence: TGTGCCAGCAGCTTGTATTCGTCCTACAATGAGCAGTTCTTC.

This clone has more than one count but fewer than ten. V and J are TRBV28 and TRBJ1-2, with no clear D. V lost 6 bases to trimming and J lost 5 bases, with 16 bases between them. The CDR3 sequence is 14 residues long. The germline CDR1 and CDR2 sequences are MDHEN and SYDVKM. The DNA of the CDR3 is TGTGCCAGCAGCCTTGAGGAATTTCGATATGGCTACACCTTC. Amino acid sequence: CASSLEEFRYGYTF.

The chain recombines TRBV10-2 with TRBJ2-5; D unresolved. Trimming stripped 4 bases from V and 5 bases from J, with 8 bases between. This CDR3 region has 12 residues. Germline V gene sequence: CDR1 WSHSY, CDR2 SAAADI. The CDR3 DNA reads as TGCGCCAGCAGTGCGCAGCGTGAGACCCAGTACTTC. This translates into CASSAQRETQYF.

The chain links TRBV9 to TRBJ2-7; tentative D call: TRBD2 (7 bases). The CDR3 length is 15 residues. Trimming removed 0 bases at V and 4 bases at J, with 14 bases between. Germline CDR1 is SGDLS and CDR2 is YYNGEE. CDR3 bases: TGTGCCAGCAGCGTAGACGGGGGGCCGGGTTACGAGCAGTACTTC. Residues: CASSVDGGPGYEQYF.

J is TRBJ2-3 and V is TRBV5-1; possible D gene TRBD1, 6 bases. The ends were cut back, 2 bases at V and 0 bases at J, with 10 bases in the middle. CDR1 is SGHRS and CDR2 is YFSETQ in the germline V gene. The CDR3 spans 15 residues. CDR3 in amino acids: CASSFTGQSTDTQYF. The CDR3 bases are TGCGCCAGCAGCTTCACAGGACAGAGCACAGATACGCAGTATTTT.